This record looks at one T cell receptor (beta chain) sequence and its context. Its antigen is not known. This may arise from a read error, as a much more abundant clone is one base away. Three rounds of nested PCR, following a modified ARM-PCR protocol, produced the TCRbeta library. TCRdb independently ran MiXCR on the multiplex PCR reads; one entry per CDR3 protein. The sample contains about 75,000 distinct CDR3 sequences, about three quarters of which appear only once. RNA was extracted from bulk tissue without any cell sorting. This record comes from a study of tumor and adjacent non-tumor tissue in lung cancer. Overall study findings and caveats: In normal lung, the top 100 clones were significantly more dominant than in tumor. Tumor TCR diversity, when higher, was linked to shorter survival.

The length of the CDR3 is 14 residues. Germline values: CDR1 GTSNPN, CDR2 SVGIG (reference sequence). V lost 5 bases and J 0 bases, leaving 11 bases between the germline ends. The receptor's source is a woman in her forties or fifties with non-small cell lung cancer. The material sequenced was lung tumor tissue. The gene calls are TRBV30 and TRBJ1-5; no clear D gene. CDR3 protein: CAWGPWGSNQPQHF. The CDR3 DNA reads TGTGCCTGGGGCCCCTGGGGTAGCAATCAGCCCCAGCATTTT.